The T cell receptor (beta chain) under discussion was sequenced for a study of OX40 agonist ivuxolimab in advanced cancers. Study-wide context: Intravenous ivuxolimab was administered to patients every 2 weeks at 0.01 to 10 mg/kg. Patients achieving partial responses numbered three: one hepatocellular carcinoma case and two cutaneous melanoma cases.

The method was immunoSEQ multiplex PCR; TCRdb's version includes in-frame clones alone and lacks a portion of them. The sample has fewer than 55,000 clones, over 70% seen once. Germline trimming cut 5 bases from V and 3 bases from J; bases unmatched to any gene: 6. The CDR3 is made up of 15 amino acids. Germline loops: CDR1 ENHRY, CDR2 SYGVKD. This clone was seen only a few times. Its matching antigen is unknown. Study-wide results and caveats: In the 0.1 to 3.0 mg/kg range, CD4+ and CD8+ blood T cells had expanded clonally by week 6.

The chain links TRBV10-3 to TRBJ1-5; 8 bases match TRBD1. The specimen comprised CD4+ or CD8+ T cells sorted from blood, sampled in a trial of the OX40 agonist ivuxolimab. This clonotype was sampled from an adult with an advanced solid tumor such as melanoma, head and neck, liver or kidney cancer. The CDR3 region has the DNA TGTGCCATCAGTAGGACAGGGCAAGACAATCAGCCCCAGCATTTT. Translating gives CAISRTGQDNQPQHF.